This entry lists 11 T cell receptor beta chains sequenced from one sample in a study of post-analysis software for immune sequencing data. Points from the study as a whole: There were roughly 5 TRBV segments more frequent in patients than controls, and TRBV5-6, TRBV5-1 and TRBV20-1 were among them.

Their antigens remain unidentified. TCR beta cDNA libraries had unique molecular identifiers. TCRdb used MiXCR to reprocess the PCR reads, holding one entry per CDR3 protein. The data show 450,000 to 700,000 distinct CDR3 sequences, 44% seen once. Specimen: blood. The source of these receptors is a girl between 10 and 17 years old with multiple sclerosis.

There are a few counts of this clonotype. The chain links TRBV15 to TRBJ2-3, with D maybe TRBD2 (5 bases). Trimming took 1 base from V and 4 from J, leaving 12 bases between them. Germline assignment: CDR1 LNHNV and CDR2 YYDKDF (reference sequence). The CDR3 is 15 residues long. The CDR3 DNA reads as TGTGCCACCAGCAGAGCCCGGGATTGGGCAGATACGCAGTATTTT. Its protein is CATSRARDWADTQYF. The full variable domain, completed using reference TRBV15 and TRBJ2-3, is DAMVIQNPRYQVTQFGKPVTLSCSQTLNHNVMYWYQQKSSQAPKLLFHYYDKDFNNEADTPDNFQSRRPNTSFCFLDIRSPGLGDTAMYLCATSRARDWADTQYFGPGTRLTVL.

This clonotype was detected a few times. The chain has TRBV20-1 and TRBJ1-5; TRBD1 is a possible D gene (5 bases). Germline CDR1 reads DFQATT; CDR2 reads SNEGSKA (reference sequence). There are 15 residues in the CDR3. The germline V and J ends were trimmed by 3 bases and 6 bases, with 18 bases remaining between them. CDR3 nucleotides: TGCAGTGCTAGGGTTTTAGACAGCCGGCGTCAGCCCCAGCATTTT. As protein: CSARVLDSRRQPQHF.

The chain combines TRBV5-1 with TRBJ2-3; the D gene is possibly TRBD1 (6 bases). Germline V gene lookup returns CDR1 SGHRS and CDR2 YFSETQ. With 0 bases removed from V and 0 bases from J, the gap between germline ends came to 11 bases. The CDR3 has 16 amino acids. The CDR3 region has the DNA TGCGCCAGCAGCTTGGCCGTGAGGGGGAGCACAGATACGCAGTATTTT. Residues: CASSLAVRGSTDTQYF. Together with reference TRBV5-1 and TRBJ2-3, the CDR3 gives the full variable domain: KAGVTQTPRYLIKTRGQQVTLSCSPISGHRSVSWYQQTPGQGLQFLFEYFSETQRNKGNFPGRFSGRQFSNSRSEMNVSTLELGDSALYLCASSLAVRGSTDTQYFGPGTRLTVL.

Only a few counts were recorded for this clonotype. CDR3 nucleotide sequence: TGTGCCAGCAGCTCTAGAGCGGGGACAAGTCTGGAGCAGTACTTC. It encodes CASSSRAGTSLEQYF. This rearrangement joins TRBV5-4 to TRBJ2-7; TRBD2 is a possible D gene (7 bases). The germline V gene encodes CDR1 SGHNT and CDR2 YYREEE (reference sequence). The CDR3 covers 15 residues. V gave up 3 bases and J gave up 7 bases, with 20 bases separating them.

This chain joins TRBV7-8 and TRBJ2-3; the match to TRBD2 covers 12 bases. Looked up from germline, CDR1 is SGHVS and CDR2 is FQNEAQ. V shed 11 bases and J 5 bases; nucleotides not matched to a gene: 5. This CDR3 has 13 amino acids. Here the CDR3 DNA reads TGTGCCGTAGGACTAGCGGGGTTAGATACGCAGTATTTT. Encoded protein: CAVGLAGLDTQYF.

This clonotype came up a few times. The genes are TRBV10-3 and TRBJ1-2; the D gene is possibly TRBD1 (5 bases). The CDR3 runs 15 residues. Trimming stripped 2 bases from V and 4 bases from J, with 14 bases between. CDR1 and CDR2 (germline): ENHRY, SYGVKD. The CDR3 is CAISEAKGTSYGYTF. The CDR3, as DNA: TGTGCCATCAGTGAGGCTAAGGGGACGAGCTATGGCTACACCTTC.

The rearrangement joins TRBV12-3 or TRBV12-4 to TRBJ2-5, with TRBD2 as a possible D gene (6 bases). This CDR3 comprises 14 residues. Trimming shortened V by 0 bases and J by 3 bases, and 8 bases separated the two germline ends. CDR3 bases: TGTGCCAGCAGTTTAGCGGGACTTGAAGAGACCCAGTACTTC. Protein: CASSLAGLEETQYF.

This clonotype occurred a few times. This chain links TRBV10-3 with TRBJ2-3; no definite D call. The CDR3 is 15 amino acids. The germline CDR1 and CDR2 sequences are ENHRY and SYGVKD. The V end lost 4 bases, the J end lost 4 bases, and 15 bases lay between the germline ends. The CDR3 region has the DNA TGTGCCATCAGTGGGCCCCCGGACGAACCAGATACGCAGTATTTT. Its translation: CAISGPPDEPDTQYF.

This clonotype occurred a few times. The CDR3 region is CASGLAEQFF. DNA of the CDR3: TGTGCCAGCGGGTTGGCTGAGCAGTTCTTC. V usage is TRBV12-3 or TRBV12-4 and J usage is TRBJ2-1; unclear D gene. This CDR3 spans 10 amino acids. Trimming took off 8 bases at V and 9 bases at J, with 8 bases between the two ends.

This clonotype was observed a handful of times. V is TRBV5-1 and J is TRBJ2-7; possible D gene TRBD1, 5 bases. CDR3 length: 14 amino acids. The ends were cut back, 3 bases at V and 0 bases at J, with 10 bases in the middle. Per the germline V gene, CDR1 is SGHRS and CDR2 is YFSETQ. The CDR3 reads CASSSRVISYEQYF. The CDR3 DNA is TGCGCCAGCAGCTCCAGGGTTATCTCCTACGAGCAGTACTTC.

Note on this clonotype: This clone may be a read error of a much larger clone one base away. The rearrangement uses TRBV12-3 or TRBV12-4 and TRBJ2-7, with D maybe TRBD1 (5 bases). CDR3 size: 12 residues. Trimming stripped 3 bases from V and 3 bases from J, with 6 bases between. In DNA form, the CDR3 reads TGTGCCAGCAGTTTCAGGGTCTACGAGCAGTACTTC. It is translated as CASSFRVYEQYF.